The 22 T cell receptor beta chains below all came from one sample that was sequenced in a study of blood T cell repertoires in COVID-19. The protocol was immunoSEQ multiplex PCR, while the TCRdb copy is restricted to in-frame clones and leaves out a portion. The repertoire consists of some 260,000 clones, with over 75% occurring once and the leading ten covering more than 1.5%. What was sequenced was PBMCs or T cells enriched from blood (not recorded which). Source of these receptors: a man between 40 and 49 years old who had recovered from COVID-19.

V usage is TRBV7-8 and J usage is TRBJ2-5; TRBD1 matches 7 bases. The V gene's germline CDR1 is SGHVS and CDR2 FQNEAQ. The CDR3 is 15 residues long. The V and J ends lost 2 bases and 2 bases, in that order; junction bases with no gene match: 5. The CDR3 bases are TGTGCCAGCAGCTTAATCAGACAGGGACAAGAGACCCAGTACTTC. Protein: CASSLIRQGQETQYF.

This clone has only one observation. J is TRBJ1-2 and V is TRBV30, with a weak D call TRBD1 (6 bases). The CDR3 is 13 residues long. The V gene lost 4 bases and the J gene lost 8 bases, with 17 bases spanning the gap. The germline CDR1 and CDR2 sequences are GTSNPN and SVGIG (reference sequence). The CDR3 nucleotides read TGTGCCTGGAATCCGACAGGCTCGGAAGGCTACACCTTC. As protein: CAWNPTGSEGYTF.

The chain recombines TRBV5-8 with TRBJ2-1; 8 bases line up with TRBD2. Germline V gene sequence: CDR1 SGHTS, CDR2 YDEGEE. V lost 0 bases, J lost 0 bases, and 8 bases stayed unmatched. The CDR3 runs 18 residues. DNA of the CDR3: TGTGCCAGCAGCTTGGGTTACGGACTAGCTATCTCCTACAATGAGCAGTTCTTC. Protein product: CASSLGYGLAISYNEQFF.

The rearrangement joins TRBV6-6 to TRBJ2-3; D perhaps matches TRBD2 (6 bases). The CDR3 covers 15 residues. V was trimmed by 2 bases and J by 2 bases, leaving 11 bases between them. In germline, CDR1 is MNHNY, CDR2 SVGAGI (reference sequence). For the CDR3, the DNA is TGTGCCAGCAGTTACGGACTACTTTACACAGATACGCAGTATTTT. Its translation is CASSYGLLYTDTQYF.

Of note for this clone: The identical CDR3 is also encoded by other nucleotide sequences in the sample. The chain carries TRBV6-5 and TRBJ1-2, with unresolved D. Germline CDR1 MNHEY, CDR2 SVGAGI. Trimming took off 2 bases at V and 3 bases at J, with 7 bases between the two ends. The CDR3 totals 13 residues. The CDR3 sequence is CASSYRRDYGYTF. CDR3 in DNA: TGTGCCAGCAGTTACCGCCGGGACTATGGCTACACCTTC.

The chain recombines TRBV28 with TRBJ2-7, with D perhaps matching TRBD2 (5 bases). V shed 5 bases and J shed 4 bases, with 9 bases lying between them. From germline, CDR1 is MDHEN and CDR2 SYDVKM. The CDR3 spans 12 residues. The CDR3 bases are TGTGCCAGCAGTCCCGGGGTATACGAGCAGTACTTC. It yields the protein CASSPGVYEQYF.

The chain links TRBV30 to TRBJ1-4; no clear D gene. This CDR3 has 14 residues. Trimming stripped 1 base from V and 4 bases from J, with 10 bases between. CDR1 and CDR2 (germline): GTSNPN, SVGIG (reference sequence). As DNA, the CDR3 is TGTGCCTGGAGTGGTCTGGGAGGTAATGAAAAACTGTTTTTT. This codes for CAWSGLGGNEKLFF.

This chain joins TRBV30 and TRBJ1-1; perhaps TRBD1 as D (6 bases). The germline V and J ends were trimmed by 0 bases and 7 bases, with 12 bases remaining between them. This CDR3 spans 13 amino acids. Germline CDR1 GTSNPN, CDR2 SVGIG (reference sequence). CDR3 amino acids: CAWSVTGTDEAFF. DNA of the CDR3: TGTGCCTGGAGTGTAACAGGGACGGATGAAGCTTTCTTT.

The chain couples TRBV7-2 to TRBJ2-1, with D possibly being TRBD2 (5 bases). This CDR3 is 19 amino acids long. V was trimmed by 5 bases and J by 0 bases, leaving 23 bases between them. Germline V gene data show CDR1 as SGHTA and CDR2 as FQGNSA. DNA of the CDR3: TGTGCCAGCAGCCCCGCTGATCATGGCGGGCGCAGCTCCTACAATGAGCAGTTCTTC. Translating gives CASSPADHGGRSSYNEQFF.

This sequence joins TRBV6-5 and TRBJ1-2; tentatively, D is TRBD1 (6 bases). Germline V gene lookup returns CDR1 MNHEY and CDR2 SVGAGI. This CDR3 contains 13 residues. Trimming left V 4 bases short and J 3 bases short, with 9 bases between. This chain's CDR3 is CASSSTGDYGYTF. In nucleotides, the CDR3 is TGTGCCAGCAGTTCGACAGGCGACTATGGCTACACCTTC.

The CDR3 sequence: CASSRRGAGRSYEQYF. The CDR3 coding sequence is TGTGCCAGCAGTCGTCGGGGGGCGGGAAGGTCCTACGAGCAGTACTTC. The chain employs TRBV27 and TRBJ2-7; D might be TRBD2 (7 bases). The germline gives CDR1 MNHEY, CDR2 SMNVEV (reference sequence). V was trimmed by 5 bases and J by 1 base, leaving 18 bases between them. The CDR3 loop spans 16 amino acids.

The rearrangement uses TRBV6-5 and TRBJ1-2, with D perhaps matching TRBD1 (5 bases). CDR3 length: 15 amino acids. CDR1 and CDR2 (germline): MNHEY, SVGAGI. The V end was cut by 4 bases, the J end by 4 bases, with 16 bases between. The CDR3 bases are TGTGCCAGCAGTTCCCTTGGGGGGTTCGGCTATGGCTACACCTTC. It encodes CASSSLGGFGYGYTF.

The J gene is TRBJ2-5, the V gene TRBV5-1; the match to TRBD2 covers 7 bases. This CDR3 spans 16 amino acids. V was clipped by 0 bases and J by 2 bases; unmatched bases: 7. The germline V gene encodes CDR1 SGHRS and CDR2 YFSETQ. The CDR3, as DNA: TGCGCCAGCAGCTTGGTCCTTAGCGGGTTTCAAGAGACCCAGTACTTC. It specifies CASSLVLSGFQETQYF.

The chain couples TRBV7-2 to TRBJ1-3; TRBD1 might be the D (6 bases). The CDR3 extends over 15 amino acids. Trimming left V 2 bases short and J 0 bases short, with 8 bases between. The germline V gene encodes CDR1 SGHTA and CDR2 FQGNSA. CDR3 loop: CASSLQGSSGNTIYF. In DNA, the CDR3 is TGTGCCAGCAGCTTACAGGGGAGCTCTGGAAACACCATATATTTT.

This sequence joins TRBV4-1 and TRBJ2-4, with D perhaps TRBD1 (6 bases). Germline CDR1 and CDR2: MGHRA and YSYEKL. The CDR3 has 15 residues. V lost 10 bases, J lost 0 bases, and 16 bases lay in between. Here the CDR3 DNA reads TGCGCCACCAAGGACAGCCCCCTAGCCAAAAACATTCAGTACTTC. Translating it yields CATKDSPLAKNIQYF.

This clone has just one count. The chain is built from TRBV7-3 and TRBJ1-6, with D possibly matching TRBD1 (5 bases). The germline V and J ends were trimmed by 5 bases and 5 bases, with 19 bases remaining between them. Germline values: CDR1 SGHTA, CDR2 FQGTGA. The CDR3 consists of 17 residues. The DNA of the CDR3 is TGTGCCAGCAGCATCACTGGGGGAGGTCTCAATAATTCACCCCTCCACTTT. Encoded protein: CASSITGGGLNNSPLHF.

The chain uses TRBV18 and TRBJ2-7; a possible D gene is TRBD2 (6 bases). CDR3 size: 15 residues. Trimming removed 2 bases from V and 4 bases from J, with 15 bases in between. The germline V gene encodes CDR1 KGHSH and CDR2 LQKENI. CDR3 DNA sequence: TGTGCCAGCTCACCATTTGCGGGAACCTTTTACGAGCAGTACTTC. Its protein product is CASSPFAGTFYEQYF. Using reference TRBV18 and TRBJ2-7 for the parts outside the CDR3, the full variable domain is NAGVMQNPRHLVRRRGQEARLRCSPMKGHSHVYWYRQLPEEGLKFMVYLQKENIIDESGMPKERFSAEFPKEGPSILRIQQVVRGDSAAYFCASSPFAGTFYEQYFGPGTRLTVT.

The chain employs TRBV3-1 (or the pseudogene TRBV3-2) and TRBJ1-1; D ambiguous. The V end was cut by 7 bases, the J end by 2 bases, with 14 bases between. This CDR3 spans 14 amino acids. Germline values: CDR1 LGHDT, CDR2 YNNKEL (reference sequence). The CDR3 nucleotides are TGTGCCAGCACCCGGGGTGCGGTCAACACTGAAGCTTTCTTT. It is translated as CASTRGAVNTEAFF.

The V call is TRBV19, the J call TRBJ1-6, with no clear D. Trimming left V 0 bases short and J 7 bases short, with 13 bases between. The CDR3 extends over 16 amino acids. Germline CDR1 and CDR2: LNHDA and SQIVND (reference sequence). Written as DNA, the CDR3 is TGTGCCAGTAGTATAGATCCTACTCCCGCAAATTCACCCCTCCACTTT. Its protein product is CASSIDPTPANSPLHF.

V usage is TRBV30 and J usage is TRBJ2-5, with 7 positions matching TRBD1. J lost 5 bases, V lost 2 bases, and 5 bases had no gene match. Germline loops: CDR1 GTSNPN, CDR2 SVGIG (reference sequence). CDR3 size: 13 residues. The CDR3 coding sequence is TGTGCCTGGAGTAGACAGGGACGGGAGACCCAGTACTTC. Translated, it gives CAWSRQGRETQYF. Supplemented by reference TRBV30 and TRBJ2-5, the full variable domain reads SQTIHQWPATLVQPVGSPLSLECTVEGTSNPNLYWYRQAAGRGLQLLFYSVGIGQISSEVPQNLSASRPQDRQFILSSKKLLLSDSGFYLCAWSRQGRETQYFGPGTRLLVL.

The chain links TRBV15 to TRBJ1-3; TRBD1 might be the D (5 bases). Germline V lookup: CDR1 LNHNV, CDR2 YYDKDF (reference sequence). V was pared by 6 bases and J by 8 bases, with 17 bases between. The CDR3 loop spans 14 amino acids. DNA of the CDR3: TGTGCCACCAGGGATACGGGCCAGGGTGACACCATATATTTT. Translated: CATRDTGQGDTIYF.

This sequence joins TRBV7-8 and TRBJ1-5, with TRBD1 as a possible D gene (6 bases). The V end was cut by 2 bases, the J end by 4 bases, with 12 bases between. CDR1 is SGHVS, CDR2 FQNEAQ, per germline. The CDR3 consists of 15 residues. The CDR3 region has the DNA TGTGCCAGCAGCTTACAGGGGTGGGGTAATCAGCCCCAGCATTTT. Translated, it gives CASSLQGWGNQPQHF.